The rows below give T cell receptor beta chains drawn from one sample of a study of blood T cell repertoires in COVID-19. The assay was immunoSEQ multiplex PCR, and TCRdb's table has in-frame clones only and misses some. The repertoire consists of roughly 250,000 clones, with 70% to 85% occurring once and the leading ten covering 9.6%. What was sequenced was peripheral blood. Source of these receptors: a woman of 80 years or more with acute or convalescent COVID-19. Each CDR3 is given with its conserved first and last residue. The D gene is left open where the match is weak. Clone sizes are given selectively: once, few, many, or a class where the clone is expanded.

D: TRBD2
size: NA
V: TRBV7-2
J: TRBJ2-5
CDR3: CASSRPSGGQETQYF
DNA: TGTGCCAGCAGCCGCCCTAGCGGGGGGCAAGAGACCCAGTACTTC

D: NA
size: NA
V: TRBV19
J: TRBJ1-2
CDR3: CASSYRRANYGYTF
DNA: TGTGCCAGTAGTTACAGGAGAGCTAACTATGGCTACACCTTC

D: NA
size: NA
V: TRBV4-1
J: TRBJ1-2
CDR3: CASSQVVANYGYTF
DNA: TGCGCCAGCAGCCAAGTGGTAGCTAACTATGGCTACACCTTC

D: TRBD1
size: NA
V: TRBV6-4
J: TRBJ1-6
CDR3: CASSVGTGPGSPLHF
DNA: TGTGCCAGCAGTGTCGGGACAGGACCCGGTTCACCCCTCCACTTT

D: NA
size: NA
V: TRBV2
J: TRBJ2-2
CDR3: CASGNDRGGTGELFF
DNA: TGTGCCAGCGGCAACGACAGGGGAGGGACCGGGGAGCTGTTTTTT

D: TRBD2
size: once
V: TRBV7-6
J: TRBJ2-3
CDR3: CASSLRGGYTDTQYF
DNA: TGTGCCAGCAGCTTACGGGGGGGGTACACAGATACGCAGTATTTT

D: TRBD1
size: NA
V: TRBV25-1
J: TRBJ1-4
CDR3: CASSGVTGVTNEKLFF
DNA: TGTGCCAGCAGTGGGGTGACAGGGGTAACTAATGAAAAACTGTTTTTT

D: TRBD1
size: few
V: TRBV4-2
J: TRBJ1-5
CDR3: CASSLGQGGQPQHF
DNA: TGTGCCAGCAGCTTGGGACAGGGAGGTCAGCCCCAGCATTTT

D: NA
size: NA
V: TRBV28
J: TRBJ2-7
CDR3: CASSPSGGLSTNYEQYF
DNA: TGTGCCAGCAGCCCCTCGGGCGGGCTCAGTACCAACTACGAGCAGTACTTC

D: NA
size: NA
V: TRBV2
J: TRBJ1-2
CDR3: CASSVGLGGGYTF
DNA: TGTGCCAGCAGTGTAGGCTTGGGGGGTGGCTACACCTTC

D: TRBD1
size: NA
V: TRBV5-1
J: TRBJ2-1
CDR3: CASSRDRGVFEQFF
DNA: TGCGCCAGCAGCAGGGACAGGGGGGTTTTTGAGCAGTTCTTC

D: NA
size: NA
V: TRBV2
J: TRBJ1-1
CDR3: CASSEGRNTEAFF
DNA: TGTGCCAGCAGTGAAGGGAGGAACACTGAAGCTTTCTTT

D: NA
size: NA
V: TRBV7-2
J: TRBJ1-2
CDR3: CASSFRVENYGYTF
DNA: TGTGCCAGCAGCTTCAGGGTGGAAAACTATGGCTACACCTTC

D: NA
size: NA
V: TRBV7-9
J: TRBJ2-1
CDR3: CASSLVALSGNEQFF
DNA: TGTGCCAGCAGCTTAGTTGCATTATCAGGCAATGAGCAGTTCTTC

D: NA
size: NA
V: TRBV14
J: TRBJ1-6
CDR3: CASSQDLSSPLHF
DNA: TGTGCCAGCAGCCAAGACCTCTCTTCACCCCTCCACTTT

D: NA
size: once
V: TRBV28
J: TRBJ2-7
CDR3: CASSHALAHYEQYF
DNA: TGTGCCAGCAGCCACGCTCTAGCGCACTACGAGCAGTACTTC

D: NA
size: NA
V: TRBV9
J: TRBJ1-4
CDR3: CASSVGRFNEKLFF
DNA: TGTGCCAGCAGCGTAGGCAGGTTTAATGAAAAACTGTTTTTT

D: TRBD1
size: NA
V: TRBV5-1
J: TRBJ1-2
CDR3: CASSLTGQGAVGYTF
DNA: TGCGCCAGCAGCTTAACGGGACAGGGGGCTGTTGGCTACACCTTC

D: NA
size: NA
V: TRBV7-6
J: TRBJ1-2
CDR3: CASSSIQGMSDGYTF
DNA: TGTGCCAGCAGCTCGATACAGGGAATGTCGGATGGCTACACCTTC

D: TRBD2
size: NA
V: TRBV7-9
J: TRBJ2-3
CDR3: CASSLGLAGGYTDTQYF
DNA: TGTGCCAGCAGCTTAGGTTTAGCGGGGGGGTACACAGATACGCAGTATTTT

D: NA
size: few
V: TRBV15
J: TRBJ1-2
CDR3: CATSRDEGVYYGYTF
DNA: TGTGCCACCAGCAGAGATGAAGGGGTCTACTATGGCTACACCTTC

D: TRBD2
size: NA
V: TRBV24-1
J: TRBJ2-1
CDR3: CATSETPGLGIYNEQFF
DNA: TGTGCCACCAGTGAAACTCCGGGACTAGGGATCTACAATGAGCAGTTCTTC

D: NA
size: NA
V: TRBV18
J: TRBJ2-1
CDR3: CASSPRGNPYNEQFF
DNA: TGTGCCAGCTCACCAAGGGGTAATCCCTACAATGAGCAGTTCTTC

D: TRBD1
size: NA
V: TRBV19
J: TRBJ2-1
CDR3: CASTSGTGVNNEQFF
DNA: TGTGCCAGTACCTCCGGGACAGGGGTTAACAATGAGCAGTTCTTC

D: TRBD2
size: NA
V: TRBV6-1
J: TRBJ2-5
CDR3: CASSEAERGGRETQYF
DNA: TGTGCCAGCAGTGAAGCGGAGCGGGGGGGCCGGGAGACCCAGTACTTC

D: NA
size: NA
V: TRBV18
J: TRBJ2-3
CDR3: CASQPRQLTSTDTQYF
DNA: TGTGCCAGCCAACCCCGACAGCTAACTAGCACAGATACGCAGTATTTT

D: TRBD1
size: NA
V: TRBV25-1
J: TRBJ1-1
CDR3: CASSVTGGHTEAFF
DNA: TGTGCCAGCAGTGTCACAGGGGGCCACACTGAAGCTTTCTTT

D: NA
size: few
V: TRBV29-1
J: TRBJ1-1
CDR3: CSVEGGGTEAFF
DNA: TGCAGCGTTGAAGGGGGGGGCACTGAAGCTTTCTTT

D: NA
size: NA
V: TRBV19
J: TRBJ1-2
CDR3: CASSRTDSLPGYTF
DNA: TGTGCCAGTAGTAGAACGGACTCTCTTCCTGGCTACACCTTC

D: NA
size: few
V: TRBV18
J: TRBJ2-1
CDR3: CASSPAGLYNEQFF
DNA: TGTGCCAGCTCACCAGCGGGCCTATACAATGAGCAGTTCTTC

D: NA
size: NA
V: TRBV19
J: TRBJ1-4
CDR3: CASSIDHGQGGEKLFF
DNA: TGTGCCAGTAGTATAGATCACGGCCAGGGAGGGGAAAAACTGTTTTTT

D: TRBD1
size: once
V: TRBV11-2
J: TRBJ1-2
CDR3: CASSPRRGRGNYGYTF
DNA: TGTGCCAGCAGCCCACGCCGGGGCAGGGGGAACTATGGCTACACCTTC

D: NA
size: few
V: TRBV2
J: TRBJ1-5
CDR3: CASSLDRSNQPQHF
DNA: TGTGCCAGCAGTCTAGACAGAAGCAATCAGCCCCAGCATTTT

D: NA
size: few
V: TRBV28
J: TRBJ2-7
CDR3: CASSPPMGALSYEQYF
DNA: TGTGCCAGCAGTCCCCCTATGGGGGCGCTCTCCTACGAGCAGTACTTC

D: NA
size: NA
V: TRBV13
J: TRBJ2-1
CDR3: CASSFETPLSYNEQFF
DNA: TGTGCCAGCAGCTTCGAGACACCACTCTCCTACAATGAGCAGTTCTTC

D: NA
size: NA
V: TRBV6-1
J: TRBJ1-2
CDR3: CASSEYRWGVNYGYTF
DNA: TGTGCCAGCAGTGAATACCGTTGGGGGGTTAACTATGGCTACACCTTC

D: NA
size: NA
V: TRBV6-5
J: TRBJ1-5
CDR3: CASSYGEGGNQPQHF
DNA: TGTGCCAGCAGTTACGGCGAGGGAGGGAATCAGCCCCAGCATTTT

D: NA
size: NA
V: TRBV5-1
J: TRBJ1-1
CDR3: CASSVGRAPRNTEAFF
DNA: TGCGCCAGCAGCGTGGGGAGGGCCCCTCGGAACACTGAAGCTTTCTTT

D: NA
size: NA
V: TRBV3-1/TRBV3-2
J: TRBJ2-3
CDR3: CASSQPGTPTDTQYF
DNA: TGTGCCAGCAGCCAACCCGGGACACCCACAGATACGCAGTATTTT

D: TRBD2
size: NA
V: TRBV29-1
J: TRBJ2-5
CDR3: CSVGGRAGGETQYF
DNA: TGCAGCGTTGGGGGCAGGGCGGGAGGAGAGACCCAGTACTTC

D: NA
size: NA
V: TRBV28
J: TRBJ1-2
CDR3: CASSLAGVYGYTF
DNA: TGTGCCAGCAGTTTAGCAGGTGTCTATGGCTACACCTTC

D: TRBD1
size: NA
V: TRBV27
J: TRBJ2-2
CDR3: CASSKNRDRGTGELFF
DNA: TGTGCCAGCAGTAAAAACCGGGACAGGGGAACCGGGGAGCTGTTTTTT

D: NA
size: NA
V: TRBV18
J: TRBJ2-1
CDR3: CASSFRTQEDEQFF
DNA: TGTGCCAGCTCATTCCGGACCCAGGAGGATGAGCAGTTCTTC

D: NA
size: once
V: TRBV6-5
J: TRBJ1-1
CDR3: CASSYSTGLTNTEAFF
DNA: TGTGCCAGCAGTTACTCGACGGGACTAACCAACACTGAAGCTTTCTTT

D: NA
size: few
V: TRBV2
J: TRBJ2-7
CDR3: CASSGEAGVSYEQYF
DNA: TGTGCCAGCAGTGGCGAAGCGGGTGTCTCCTACGAGCAGTACTTC

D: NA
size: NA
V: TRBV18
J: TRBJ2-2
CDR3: CASSPLAGNTGELFF
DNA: TGTGCCAGCTCACCACTGGCGGGGAACACCGGGGAGCTGTTTTTT

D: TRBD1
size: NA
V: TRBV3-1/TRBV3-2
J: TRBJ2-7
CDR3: CASSLARGQGFHEQYF
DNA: TGTGCCAGCAGCCTAGCACGGGGACAGGGTTTCCACGAGCAGTACTTC

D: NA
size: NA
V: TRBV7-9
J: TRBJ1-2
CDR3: CASSLTGYYGYTF
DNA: TGTGCCAGCAGCTTAACAGGCTACTATGGCTACACCTTC

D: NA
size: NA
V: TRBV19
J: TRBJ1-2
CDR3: CASSPQRGFDYGYTF
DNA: TGTGCCAGTAGTCCCCAAAGGGGGTTCGACTATGGCTACACCTTC

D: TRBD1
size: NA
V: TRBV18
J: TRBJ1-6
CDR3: CASSPWGQGGNSPLHF
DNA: TGTGCCAGCTCACCTTGGGGACAGGGAGGGAATTCACCCCTCCACTTT

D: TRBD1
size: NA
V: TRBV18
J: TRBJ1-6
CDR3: CASSAGTGYNSPLHF
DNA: TGTGCCAGCTCAGCCGGGACAGGGTATAATTCACCCCTCCACTTT

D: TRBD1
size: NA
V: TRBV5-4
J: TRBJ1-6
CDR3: CASRRSGQGPSPLHF
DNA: TGTGCCAGCAGGAGGAGTGGACAGGGTCCCTCACCCCTCCACTTT